The 21 T cell receptor beta chains below all came from one sample that was sequenced in a study of T cell responses to AZD1222 COVID-19 vaccine. TCRdb's copy holds only in-frame clones and misses some; the assay was immunoSEQ multiplex PCR. The sample has 140,000 to 150,000 clones, roughly 90% seen once; the top ten hold around 3.5%. The sequencing here drew on peripheral blood, taken 28 days after the second AZD1222 dose. The receptors derive from an adult who received the AZD1222 COVID-19 vaccine.

This sequence joins TRBV7-2 and TRBJ2-7; a weak D match, TRBD1 (6 bases). Trimming took 5 bases from V and 5 from J, leaving 16 bases between them. CDR1 and CDR2 from the germline V gene are SGHTA and FQGNSA. CDR3 length equals 14 residues. This chain's CDR3 is CASSPRTALDEQYF. CDR3 in DNA: TGTGCCAGCAGCCCTAGGACAGCCTTAGACGAGCAGTACTTC.

The J gene is TRBJ1-1, the V gene TRBV20-1, with D unresolved. This CDR3 has 11 residues. The V gene lost 3 bases and the J gene lost 2 bases, with 4 bases spanning the gap. Germline CDR1 is DFQATT and CDR2 is SNEGSKA (reference sequence). CDR3 coding DNA: TGCAGTGCTAGGGATAACACTGAAGCTTTCTTT. It translates to CSARDNTEAFF.

In DNA, the CDR3 is TGTGCCAGCAGCCCTCGCGGGACTAGCGGGAGTGGCGAGCAGTACTTC. This sequence encodes CASSPRGTSGSGEQYF. V usage is TRBV7-3 and J usage is TRBJ2-7, with 14 bases aligning to TRBD2. Unmatched junction bases numbered 9, after V lost 5 bases and J lost 6 bases. Germline V CDR1 and CDR2: SGHTA, FQGTGA. The CDR3 totals 16 residues.

This rearrangement joins TRBV3-1 (or the pseudogene TRBV3-2) to TRBJ2-5, with 8 bases aligning to TRBD2. CDR3 length equals 13 residues. The V and J ends lost 4 bases and 9 bases, in that order; junction bases with no gene match: 7. In germline, CDR1 is LGHDT, CDR2 YNNKEL (reference sequence). CDR3 DNA: TGTGCCAGCAGCCTGGCAGGGCGGGGGGCCCAGTACTTC. It specifies CASSLAGRGAQYF.

Details on this clone: A read error may produce the germline difference seen at one junction end. This sequence joins TRBV19 and TRBJ1-4, with 7 nucleotides matching TRBD1. Per the germline V gene, CDR1 is LNHDA and CDR2 is SQIVND (reference sequence). CDR3 length: 12 residues. The DNA of the CDR3 is TGTGCCAGTAGTGCCTCCCCCGGGACAGAGACTTTT. Its protein product is CASSASPGTETF.

The chain uses TRBV5-4 and TRBJ2-3; weak D call: TRBD1 (6 bases). Per germline, CDR1 SGHNT and CDR2 YYREEE (reference sequence). Trimming shortened V by 0 bases and J by 0 bases, and 8 bases separated the two germline ends. CDR3 length: 15 residues. The chain's CDR3 is CASSLGRGSTDTQYF. DNA of the CDR3: TGTGCCAGCAGCTTGGGCAGGGGTAGCACAGATACGCAGTATTTT. Complete variable domain (other parts from reference TRBV5-4 and TRBJ2-3): ETGVTQSPTHLIKTRGQQVTLRCSSQSGHNTVSWYQQALGQGPQFIFQYYREEENGRGNFPPRFSGLQFPNYSSELNVNALELDDSALYLCASSLGRGSTDTQYFGPGTRLTVL.

This clone was found once. CDR3 sequence reads: CASSPRLAGPSTDTQYF. CDR3 DNA: TGTGCCAGCAGCCCCCGACTAGCGGGTCCTAGCACAGATACGCAGTATTTT. J is TRBJ2-3 and V is TRBV28; TRBD2 agrees at 10 bases. Germline assignment: CDR1 MDHEN and CDR2 SYDVKM. J gave up 0 bases and V 6 bases, and 9 bases lay outside the gene matches. CDR3 length: 17 amino acids. Looking up the rest from reference TRBV28 and TRBJ2-3 gives the full variable domain: DVKVTQSSRYLVKRTGEKVFLECVQDMDHENMFWYRQDPGLGLRLIYFSYDVKMKEKGDIPEGYSVSREKKERFSLILESASTNQTSMYLCASSPRLAGPSTDTQYFGPGTRLTVL.

The chain links TRBV4-3 to TRBJ1-6, with D possibly TRBD1 on 6 matching bases. The germline gives CDR1 LGHNA, CDR2 YSLEER. With 3 bases removed from V and 0 bases from J, the gap between germline ends came to 15 bases. This CDR3 is 18 amino acids long. CDR3 DNA: TGCGCCAGCAGCCAGGCCCGGGGGCTAAGCTCCTATAATTCACCCCTCCACTTT. Residues: CASSQARGLSSYNSPLHF.

The CDR3 loop reads CASSLDLAGPYNEQFF. CDR3 nucleotide sequence: TGCGCCAGCAGCTTGGATCTCGCGGGGCCCTACAATGAGCAGTTCTTC. The rearrangement joins TRBV5-1 to TRBJ2-1, with a tentative D call TRBD2 (6 bases). Germline assignment: CDR1 SGHRS and CDR2 YFSETQ. V dropped 0 bases and J dropped 2 bases, with 12 bases sitting between them. This CDR3 comprises 16 residues.

The chain recombines TRBV5-4 with TRBJ2-7; D possibly corresponds to TRBD2 (6 bases). This CDR3 spans 13 amino acids. V lost 1 base and J 3 bases, leaving 8 bases between the germline ends. The V gene's germline CDR1 is SGHNT and CDR2 YYREEE (reference sequence). The CDR3 coding sequence is TGTGCCAGCAGCTTGCCTAGCGACTACGAGCAGTACTTC. It encodes CASSLPSDYEQYF.

The J gene is TRBJ2-7, the V gene TRBV6-1, with 7 bases fitting TRBD1. There are 19 residues in the CDR3. Germline CDR1 MNHNS, CDR2 SASEGT. Unmatched junction bases numbered 14, after V lost 0 bases and J lost 0 bases. The DNA of the CDR3 is TGTGCCAGCAGTGAAGCCGGACAGGTTCCCCTTTTTGGCTCCTACGAGCAGTACTTC. Translating it yields CASSEAGQVPLFGSYEQYF.

This clone was observed once. The chain couples TRBV19 to TRBJ1-4; 8 bases map to TRBD1. The CDR3 totals 13 residues. V dropped 6 bases and J dropped 8; count of bases not matched to a gene: 5. CDR1 is LNHDA, CDR2 SQIVND, per germline (reference sequence). For the CDR3, the DNA is TGTGCCAGTAGATCGGGACAGGAAGAAAAACTGTTTTTT. It codes for CASRSGQEEKLFF.

The rearrangement joins TRBV19 to TRBJ2-3, with D perhaps assigned TRBD1 or TRBD2 (5 bases each). The CDR3 sequence is 14 residues long. Looked up from germline, CDR1 is LNHDA and CDR2 is SQIVND (reference sequence). V was clipped by 6 bases and J by 2 bases, with 12 bases between them. In DNA form, the CDR3 reads TGTGCCAGTAGGTCAGCGGACAACACAGATACGCAGTATTTT. This gives the protein CASRSADNTDTQYF.

The chain recombines TRBV20-1 with TRBJ1-2; tentative D call: TRBD1 (5 bases). This CDR3 spans 10 amino acids. CDR1 DFQATT and CDR2 SNEGSKA come from the germline V gene (reference sequence). CDR3 nucleotides: TGCAGCAGGTCGGGGGATGGCTACACCTTC. Protein: CSRSGDGYTF.

The chain uses TRBV28 and TRBJ2-7; possibly TRBD1 or TRBD2 for D (5 bases each). The CDR3 length is 18 residues. Germline values: CDR1 MDHEN, CDR2 SYDVKM. V was trimmed by 7 bases and J by 0 bases, leaving 25 bases between them. CDR3 sequence: CASKGSRGSNENSYEQYF. The CDR3 DNA reads TGTGCCAGCAAGGGTTCCCGGGGCTCTAATGAGAACTCCTACGAGCAGTACTTC.

The genes are TRBV7-9 and TRBJ1-3; D unresolved. Germline V gene data show CDR1 as SEHNR and CDR2 as FQNEAQ (reference sequence). The ends were cut back, 2 bases at V and 0 bases at J, with 11 bases in the middle. The CDR3 loop spans 16 amino acids. The CDR3 loop reads CASSLQGLSSGNTIYF. The CDR3 nucleotides read TGTGCCAGCAGCTTACAAGGGTTAAGCTCTGGAAACACCATATATTTT.

The chain carries TRBV4-3 and TRBJ2-7, with D perhaps being TRBD1 or TRBD2 (6 bases each). V gave up 0 bases and J gave up 6 bases, with 12 bases separating them. CDR1 and CDR2 (germline): LGHNA, YSLEER. The CDR3 runs to 14 residues. Here the CDR3 DNA reads TGCGCCAGCAGCCAAGATTGGGGGGCTGGCGAGCAGTACTTC. Protein product: CASSQDWGAGEQYF.

V gene TRBV15 combines with J gene TRBJ2-2, with D possibly matching TRBD2 (6 bases). V dropped 8 bases and J dropped 7 bases, with 8 bases sitting between them. CDR1 is LNHNV, CDR2 YYDKDF, per germline (reference sequence). This CDR3 contains 11 residues. In DNA form, the CDR3 reads TGTGCCACCGCGGGAAACGGGGAGCTGTTTTTT. It codes for CATAGNGELFF.

The chain joins TRBV5-1 to TRBJ1-6; D is uncertain. From germline, CDR1 is SGHRS and CDR2 YFSETQ. V was clipped by 0 bases and J by 7 bases, with 8 bases between them. CDR3 size: 14 residues. CDR3 residues: CASSLATNNSPLHF. The DNA for the CDR3 is TGCGCCAGCAGCTTGGCGACTAACAATTCACCCCTCCACTTT.

The chain uses TRBV20-1 and TRBJ2-7; no firm D call. Trimming took off 3 bases at V and 7 bases at J, with 10 bases between the two ends. CDR1 and CDR2 from the germline V gene are DFQATT and SNEGSKA (reference sequence). The CDR3 is 11 residues long. The CDR3 sequence is CSAREAGEQYF. DNA of the CDR3: TGCAGTGCTAGGGAAGCCGGAGAGCAGTACTTC.

V usage is TRBV11-2 and J usage is TRBJ1-1, with unresolved D. This CDR3 spans 13 amino acids. V was cut by 0 bases and J by 5 bases, with 7 bases left in between. The germline gives CDR1 SGHAT, CDR2 FQNNGV. The CDR3: CASSLDLGTEAFF. In DNA, the CDR3 is TGTGCCAGCAGCTTAGATTTGGGTACTGAAGCTTTCTTT. Full variable domain (remainder filled in from reference TRBV11-2 and TRBJ1-1): EAGVAQSPRYKIIEKRQSVAFWCNPISGHATLYWYQQILGQGPKLLIQFQNNGVVDDSQLPKDRFSAERLKGVDSTLKIQPAKLEDSAVYLCASSLDLGTEAFFGQGTRLTVV.